Shown below are 29 T cell receptor beta chains from a single sample sequenced in a study of T-cell reconstitution after alpha-beta-depleted transplantation in children. Unique molecular identifiers were used to barcode this TCRbeta library. A single record per CDR3 protein comes from TCRdb applying MiXCR to the PCR reads. This table holds approximately 500,000 distinct CDR3 sequences, about 10% found once. The material was PBMCs, obtained before TCRalphabeta/CD19-depleted stem cell transplant. All receptors derive from a child younger than 10 with inherited bone marrow failure, due to receive a stem cell transplant.

As regards this clonotype: A much larger clone sits a single nucleotide away, making a read error possible. This sequence joins TRBV27 and TRBJ2-7; no clear D. The CDR3 length is 15 residues. Germline CDR1 and CDR2: MNHEY and SMNVEV (reference sequence). CDR3 residues: CASSLSIGPIAEHYF. The CDR3 bases are TGTGCCAGCAGTTTATCGATCGGGCCCATCGCCGAGCACTACTTC.

The table lists this clonotype with many counts. The chain joins TRBV12-3 or TRBV12-4 to TRBJ2-1; 8 nucleotides match TRBD2. The length of the CDR3 is 20 residues. The V segment lost 0 bases and the J segment 1 base; nucleotides outside the gene matches: 14. CDR3 amino acids: CASSLALFLSGSDSYNEQFF. The CDR3 bases are TGTGCCAGCAGTTTAGCGCTATTCCTGAGCGGGAGTGATTCCTACAATGAGCAGTTCTTC.

This clonotype was observed at least ten times. The genes are TRBV13 and TRBJ2-7; 9 bases agree with TRBD2. V shed 0 bases, J shed 4 bases, and the junction held 4 bases outside the gene matches. The CDR3 covers 15 residues. The germline V gene has CDR1 PRHDT and CDR2 FYEKMQ (reference sequence). CDR3 DNA sequence: TGTGCCAGCAGCTTAGGCCTTACTAGCGGGTACGAGCAGTACTTC. It is translated as CASSLGLTSGYEQYF.

There are many counts of this clonotype. V gene TRBV7-9 combines with J gene TRBJ1-6, with 7 nucleotides matching TRBD1. CDR1 is SEHNR and CDR2 is FQNEAQ in the germline V gene (reference sequence). V was pared by 5 bases and J by 7 bases, with 8 bases of the junction left unmatched. The CDR3 runs 15 residues. In DNA form, the CDR3 reads TGTGCCAGCAGCCCCGAGGGGGACAGCAATTCACCCCTCCACTTT. Its translation: CASSPEGDSNSPLHF.

This clonotype was picked up many times. CDR3 sequence reads: CASSVAPSVNTEAFF. CDR3 DNA sequence: TGTGCCAGCAGCGTAGCTCCGAGCGTGAACACTGAAGCTTTCTTT. This sequence joins TRBV9 and TRBJ1-1; D unresolved. Germline CDR1 is SGDLS and CDR2 is YYNGEE. The V end lost 0 bases, the J end lost 0 bases, and 9 bases lay between the germline ends. The CDR3 length is 15 residues.

This clonotype was recorded many times. The genes are TRBV28 and TRBJ2-7; possible D gene TRBD2, 6 bases. Trimming took 7 bases from V and 2 from J, leaving 18 bases between them. Germline V gene sequence: CDR1 MDHEN, CDR2 SYDVKM. The length of the CDR3 is 15 residues. CDR3 DNA: TGTGCCAGCATCGACTCCGGGAGTACTACCTACGAGCAGTACTTC. Its translation: CASIDSGSTTYEQYF.

At least ten counts were recorded for this clonotype. The chain couples TRBV5-4 to TRBJ2-1, with 9 bases identical to TRBD2. The CDR3 totals 16 residues. The V gene end was trimmed by 0 bases and the J gene end by 7 bases; junction bases not matched to a gene: 8. The germline V gene encodes CDR1 SGHNT and CDR2 YYREEE (reference sequence). CDR3 nucleotide sequence: TGTGCCAGCAGCTTGGTCTCTAGCGGGATAGGAAATGAGCAGTTCTTC. Protein: CASSLVSSGIGNEQFF. Supplemented by reference TRBV5-4 and TRBJ2-1, the full variable domain reads ETGVTQSPTHLIKTRGQQVTLRCSSQSGHNTVSWYQQALGQGPQFIFQYYREEENGRGNFPPRFSGLQFPNYSSELNVNALELDDSALYLCASSLVSSGIGNEQFFGPGTRLTVL.

The CDR3 nucleotides are TGTGCCAGCAGCTTAGGGACTAGCGGGAGCATGGCGGAGTTCTTC. It codes for CASSLGTSGSMAEFF. The chain employs TRBV7-2 and TRBJ2-1, with 13 bases identical to TRBD2. The CDR3 has 15 amino acids. In germline, CDR1 is SGHTA, CDR2 FQGNSA. V gave up 1 base and J gave up 14 bases; unmatched junction bases: 8.

There are a few counts of this clonotype. The chain couples TRBV7-9 to TRBJ2-5, with a weak D call TRBD2 (6 bases). V was shortened by 5 bases and J by 3 bases, with 10 bases between the two germline ends. The CDR3 extends over 13 amino acids. Germline assignment: CDR1 SEHNR and CDR2 FQNEAQ (reference sequence). This CDR3 is CASSLIAEETQYF. The CDR3 DNA reads as TGTGCCAGCAGCCTGATAGCGGAAGAGACCCAGTACTTC. Using reference TRBV7-9 and TRBJ2-5 for the parts outside the CDR3, the full variable domain is DTGVSQNPRHKITKRGQNVTFRCDPISEHNRLYWYRQTLGQGPEFLTYFQNEAQLEKSRLLSDRFSAERPKGSFSTLEIQRTEQGDSAMYLCASSLIAEETQYFGPGTRLLVL.

This clonotype was detected many times. The chain recombines TRBV4-2 with TRBJ2-7; no reliable D call. The ends were cut back, 0 bases at V and 7 bases at J, with 13 bases in the middle. This CDR3 contains 14 residues. Germline V gene lookup returns CDR1 LGHNA and CDR2 YNFKEQ. The CDR3 nucleotides read TGTGCCAGCAGCCAAGAGAAAACCCTGGGGGAGCAGTACTTC. This codes for CASSQEKTLGEQYF.

This clonotype was detected many times. The chain has TRBV4-3 and TRBJ1-4, with D unclear. V gave up 0 bases and J gave up 7 bases, with 9 bases separating them. The CDR3 totals 14 residues. The germline V gene encodes CDR1 LGHNA and CDR2 YSLEER. CDR3 in DNA: TGCGCCAGCAGCCAAGAGTGGGGTGGTGAAAAACTGTTTTTT. This sequence encodes CASSQEWGGEKLFF.

The J gene is TRBJ1-3, the V gene TRBV7-2; D is possibly TRBD1 (5 bases). CDR1 is SGHTA, CDR2 FQGNSA, per germline. This CDR3 has 15 residues. V lost 5 bases to trimming and J lost 3 bases, with 14 bases between them. The CDR3 bases are TGTGCCAGCAGCCTCCGGGACCGTCGTGGAAACACCATATATTTT. Its protein is CASSLRDRRGNTIYF.

This clonotype was detected ten times or more. V and J are TRBV28 and TRBJ2-7, with D unclear. V gave up 6 bases and J gave up 2 bases, with 11 bases separating them. The CDR3 sequence is 13 residues long. Germline CDR1 reads MDHEN; CDR2 reads SYDVKM. In DNA, the CDR3 is TGTGCCAGCAGCCTAACAGCAGCCTACGAGCAGTACTTC. This codes for CASSLTAAYEQYF.

This clonotype showed up many times. The chain uses TRBV10-3 and TRBJ2-7, with 8 bases matching TRBD1. Germline lookup yields CDR1 ENHRY and CDR2 SYGVKD. The ends lost 8 bases at V and 3 bases at J; junction bases unmatched: 15. The CDR3 is 16 amino acids. CDR3 loop: CAIRGRGHGDDYEQYF. CDR3 coding DNA: TGTGCCATCCGGGGCAGGGGGCACGGGGACGACTACGAGCAGTACTTC.

In its sample, this clonotype was seen many times. The chain employs TRBV7-9 and TRBJ2-7; TRBD1 aligns across 10 bases. This CDR3 has 15 residues. Looked up from germline, CDR1 is SEHNR and CDR2 is FQNEAQ (reference sequence). V lost 5 bases to trimming and J lost 5 bases; unmatched junction nucleotides: 9. CDR3 region: CASSPEGQGRDEQYF. CDR3 coding DNA: TGTGCCAGCAGCCCCGAGGGACAGGGGAGGGACGAGCAGTACTTC. Full variable domain (outside the CDR3, taken from reference TRBV7-9 and TRBJ2-7): DTGVSQNPRHKITKRGQNVTFRCDPISEHNRLYWYRQTLGQGPEFLTYFQNEAQLEKSRLLSDRFSAERPKGSFSTLEIQRTEQGDSAMYLCASSPEGQGRDEQYFGPGTRLTVT.

There are many counts of this clonotype. V usage is TRBV4-3 and J usage is TRBJ1-1; D is undetermined. The germline CDR1 and CDR2 sequences are LGHNA and YSLEER. V was trimmed by 2 bases and J by 2 bases, leaving 12 bases between them. The CDR3 length is 15 residues. This CDR3 reads CASSQRPTDNTEAFF. CDR3 DNA sequence: TGCGCCAGCAGCCAAAGGCCCACAGATAACACTGAAGCTTTCTTT.

There are many counts of this clonotype. V and J are TRBV7-9 and TRBJ1-6; the match to TRBD1 covers 9 bases. J lost 9 bases, V lost 7 bases, and 10 bases had no gene match. The CDR3 consists of 15 residues. The germline V gene has CDR1 SEHNR and CDR2 FQNEAQ (reference sequence). For the CDR3, the DNA is TGTGCCAGCACCGATGGGGGACAGGGAGGTTCACCCCTCCACTTT. Its protein is CASTDGGQGGSPLHF.

This clonotype was seen repeatedly, ten times or more. The rearrangement links TRBV20-1 to TRBJ2-1; D remains ambiguous. The germline CDR1 and CDR2 sequences are DFQATT and SNEGSKA (reference sequence). Trimming stripped 1 base from V and 5 bases from J, with 6 bases between. CDR3 size: 12 residues. The CDR3 is CSARAGHNEQFF. In DNA, the CDR3 is TGCAGTGCTAGAGCGGGCCACAATGAGCAGTTCTTC.

In this sample, this clonotype turned up many times. This chain links TRBV4-3 with TRBJ2-5; 8 bases fit TRBD2. The CDR3 contains 19 residues. V was pared by 3 bases and J by 4 bases, with 19 bases of the junction left unmatched. Germline V gives CDR1 LGHNA, CDR2 YSLEER. The CDR3 region has the DNA TGCGCCAGCAGCCAGGTCAGGGGACTAGGATCCTATTTGGGAGAGACCCAGTACTTC. As protein: CASSQVRGLGSYLGETQYF.

This clonotype has at least ten counts. This chain uses TRBV2 with TRBJ1-5, with unresolved D. Germline CDR1 is SNHLY and CDR2 is FYNNEI. This CDR3 spans 16 amino acids. Trimming removed 4 bases from V and 0 bases from J, with 13 bases in between. CDR3 nucleotide sequence: TGTGCCAGCAGTGCAAATCAGGTTTATAGCAATCAGCCCCAGCATTTT. This encodes CASSANQVYSNQPQHF. Looking up the rest from reference TRBV2 and TRBJ1-5 gives the full variable domain: EPEVTQTPSHQVTQMGQEVILRCVPISNHLYFYWYRQILGQKVEFLVSFYNNEISEKSEIFDDQFSVERPDGSNFTLKIRSTKLEDSAMYFCASSANQVYSNQPQHFGDGTRLSIL.

This clonotype was observed at least ten times. The chain uses TRBV30 and TRBJ2-3; D could derive from TRBD1 or TRBD2 (5 bases each). CDR3 length equals 13 residues. Germline V gene lookup returns CDR1 GTSNPN and CDR2 SVGIG (reference sequence). The ends were cut back, 5 bases at V and 4 bases at J, with 13 bases in the middle. CDR3 sequence: CAWAGLGPDTQYF. CDR3 DNA sequence: TGTGCCTGGGCGGGCCTGGGGCCAGATACGCAGTATTTT.

The sample holds a few counts of this clonotype. V gene TRBV4-1 combines with J gene TRBJ2-7, with no clear D. Looked up from germline, CDR1 is MGHRA and CDR2 is YSYEKL. Trimming shortened V by 2 bases and J by 5 bases, and 16 bases separated the two germline ends. This CDR3 contains 15 residues. In DNA, the CDR3 is TGCGCCAGCAGCCAACAGCCTTGGCCCGCCGACGAGCAGTACTTC. Its translation: CASSQQPWPADEQYF.

In its sample, this clonotype was seen many times. CDR3 protein: CASRLDLNTEAFF. CDR3 in DNA: TGTGCCAGCAGGCTGGATTTGAACACTGAAGCTTTCTTT. The chain couples TRBV12-3 or TRBV12-4 to TRBJ1-1; no clear D. The V end was cut by 6 bases, the J end by 0 bases, with 8 bases between. The CDR3 extends over 13 amino acids.

The genes are TRBV5-6 and TRBJ2-5, with D maybe TRBD1 (5 bases). The CDR3 has 14 amino acids. Trimming removed 0 bases from V and 5 bases from J, with 11 bases in between. Germline CDR1 and CDR2: SGHDT and YYEEEE. The CDR3 DNA sequence: TGTGCCAGCAGCTTGGATCAGGGTTTGGAGACCCAGTACTTC. This gives the protein CASSLDQGLETQYF. The whole variable domain, filled in from reference TRBV5-6 and TRBJ2-5, reads DAGVTQSPTHLIKTRGQQVTLRCSPKSGHDTVSWYQQALGQGPQFIFQYYEEEERQRGNFPDRFSGHQFPNYSSELNVNALLLGDSALYLCASSLDQGLETQYFGPGTRLLVL.

This clonotype was detected ten times or more. This chain joins TRBV11-2 and TRBJ2-2, with 7 bases fitting TRBD1. The ends lost 2 bases at V and 11 bases at J; junction bases unmatched: 8. The CDR3 is 14 amino acids. In germline, CDR1 is SGHAT, CDR2 FQNNGV. CDR3 coding DNA: TGTGCCAGCAGCTTAACAGGGGAAAGGGCCGAGCTGTTTTTT. Residues: CASSLTGERAELFF.

This clonotype showed up many times. V usage is TRBV10-2 and J usage is TRBJ2-3; D perhaps matches TRBD2 (5 bases). The CDR3 is 17 amino acids. Trimming stripped 2 bases from V and 6 bases from J, with 21 bases between. Germline V lookup: CDR1 WSHSY, CDR2 SAAADI. The CDR3 spells CASSEGPGAQREDTQYF. The CDR3 bases are TGCGCCAGCAGTGAGGGCCCTGGCGCCCAGAGGGAGGATACGCAGTATTTT.

There are many counts of this clonotype. The chain has TRBV2 and TRBJ2-2; 8 bases agree with TRBD2. This CDR3 has 15 amino acids. The ends lost 7 bases at V and 0 bases at J; junction bases unmatched: 4. Germline-derived CDR1 and CDR2 are SNHLY and FYNNEI. CDR3 in DNA: TGTGCCAGCAAGACGGGAGGGACGAACACCGGGGAGCTGTTTTTT. Amino acid sequence: CASKTGGTNTGELFF.

This clonotype has at least ten counts. This chain joins TRBV4-1 and TRBJ2-7; 11 positions match TRBD2. Germline assignment: CDR1 MGHRA and CDR2 YSYEKL. V lost 4 bases and J lost 4; bases outside the gene matches: 6. This CDR3 has 15 residues. The CDR3 bases are TGCGCCAGCAGCCTGACTAGCGGGAAACGGTACGAGCAGTACTTC. Translating it yields CASSLTSGKRYEQYF.

This clonotype was seen many times. The chain uses TRBV4-3 and TRBJ1-4, with D hard to call. This CDR3 region has 15 residues. From germline, CDR1 is LGHNA and CDR2 YSLEER. V was trimmed by 4 bases and J by 3 bases, leaving 12 bases between them. The CDR3 nucleotides are TGCGCCAGCAGCCCATACAGTAAATCTAATGAAAAACTGTTTTTT. Translation gives CASSPYSKSNEKLFF.